Here is one T cell receptor (beta chain) with its context. The specificity of this receptor is unknown. No much larger clone exists at a distance of one base, and base qualities are not known. This specimen belongs to a study of T cell responses to AZD1222 COVID-19 vaccine (dated by TCRdb to about 2021). About the full investigation: A total of just over 230 trial participants underwent TCR sequencing, of whom about 210 had received two doses of AZD1222 and around 25 had received two doses of the MenACWY control vaccine. Trial participants were enrolled by age into 18-55, 56-69 and 70-plus year subgroups, with around 150, 28 and 57 TCR-sequenced participants respectively.

The CDR3 regions of human TCRbeta chains were analyzed by immunosequencing. Concerning the study's data processing: TCRs in the repertoires were matched against a reference library of SARS-CoV-2-specific TCRs that had been generated with the MIRA antigen-specificity platform. Breadth meant the fraction of unique TCRs that were SARS-CoV-2-associated, whereas depth meant the fraction of total T cells that were SARS-CoV-2-associated. Using the MIRA data, each spike-specific TCR was assigned both to the spike region to which the TCR was reactive and to a CD4 or CD8 class. Log10-transformed breadth and depth values were compared by one-way ANOVA with Sidak's multiple comparisons tests. TCRdb re-hosts the immuneACCESS table, in-frame sequences only. Its copies lack some clones; in the studies checked, an unresolved V gene accounts for under half of them, and the cause for the rest is not known. For V, J and clone size, that table is used; D and trimming come from the DNA. This sample comprises approximately 150,000 clones, approximately 90% of them detected only once. The top ten clones comprise about 4.3% of the sample.

The meaning of the sample's time point label: about 28 days (+/-7) after the second vaccine dose. Because spike-specific TCR depth and breadth did not differ between the two schedules, AZD1222 recipients who got a second dose at roughly 4 weeks were pooled with those who got a second dose at roughly 12 weeks. Vaccinee samples came from UK trials COV001 and COV002, including a single-blind randomized controlled phase 2/3 trial of AZD1222 (ChAdOx1 nCoV-19) in healthy adults. Trial participant PBMC samples were collected at day 0 and day 28 after the second dose for TCRbeta chain sequencing. Study-wide findings and limitations: The 56-69-year group was small, and its depth increase did not reach significance, likely because of low power. The vaccine-associated CD4 TCRs covered the entire spike protein, and the dominant responses fell in regions 160-218 and 743-854. Conclusions about previously exposed vaccinees are limited because only a handful of AZD1222 recipients were SARS-CoV-2 seropositive at baseline. After two AZD1222 doses, both the breadth and the depth of spike-specific TCRs were significantly higher than at day 0 and than in MenACWY recipients. Most participants were white British and females outnumbered males, and the authors suggested that clonal diversity may have been underestimated. Because no day 14 peak-response samples were available, the repertoires could be characterized only after the peak T cell response. Nearly half of unique spike-specific TCRs reportedly recognized epitopes outside regions mutated in the B.1.351 and B.1.1.7 variants.

The sample was peripheral blood, taken 28 days after the second AZD1222 dose. This TCR came from an adult who received the AZD1222 COVID-19 vaccine.

CDR3 loop: CASSIGRGDIQYF. Here is the DNA: TGTGCCAGTAGTATAGGCAGGGGGGACATTCAGTACTTC. This receptor chain uses TRBV19 and TRBJ2-4; TRBD1 could be the D gene, as 7 bases match. Inclusive of the bounding cysteine and phenylalanine, the CDR3 is 13 residues long. The read is trimmed to its CDR3 DNA, 39 bases read in frame from base 1. CDR1 LNHDA and CDR2 SQIVND are derived from the germline V gene (reference sequence). Cut back by 1 base and 8 bases, the V and J ends lie 9 bases apart.